These 15 T cell receptor beta chains were all obtained from the same sample, sequenced in a study of cytomegalovirus exposure and HLA in healthy donors. The PCR ran on 60 Vbeta and 13 Jbeta primers. The protocol was immunoSEQ multiplex PCR, while the TCRdb copy is restricted to in-frame clones and leaves out a portion. Found here are some 93,000 clones, over 60% of them singletons; the top ten hold roughly 5.5%. The sample taken for sequencing was PBMCs. These receptors came from a boy aged 5-17 years in good health and CMV-seropositive.

The chain carries TRBV7-8 and TRBJ1-4; the D gene is possibly TRBD1 (5 bases). This CDR3 is 15 amino acids long. Germline V gene sequence: CDR1 SGHVS, CDR2 FQNEAQ. V was clipped by 1 base and J by 4 bases, with 10 bases between them. The CDR3 DNA reads TGTGCCAGCAGCTTAGAGGCAGGGTTTAATGAAAAACTGTTTTTT. Residues: CASSLEAGFNEKLFF.

This chain joins TRBV5-6 and TRBJ2-7, with TRBD1 identical over 7 bases. The V gene's germline CDR1 is SGHDT and CDR2 YYEEEE. The CDR3 is made up of 13 amino acids. The V segment lost 4 bases and the J segment 3 bases; nucleotides outside the gene matches: 4. CDR3 in amino acids: CASSQGVFYEQYF. The CDR3 DNA follows: TGTGCCAGCAGCCAGGGGGTCTTCTACGAGCAGTACTTC.

The CDR3 bases are TGTGCCAGTAGTCCCGGGACAGGGTTCAACTATGGCTACACCTTC. It specifies CASSPGTGFNYGYTF. The rearrangement uses TRBV19 and TRBJ1-2; 9 bases map to TRBD1. Germline V gene data show CDR1 as LNHDA and CDR2 as SQIVND (reference sequence). The V gene end was trimmed by 5 bases and the J gene end by 2 bases; junction bases not matched to a gene: 6. CDR3 length equals 15 residues.

V usage is TRBV28 and J usage is TRBJ1-2, with D hard to call. The CDR3 has 14 amino acids. CDR1 MDHEN and CDR2 SYDVKM come from the germline V gene. Trimming cost V 4 bases and J 0 bases, with 9 bases left between them. The CDR3 bases are TGTGCCAGCAGTTCCGGTCACGCTAACTATGGCTACACCTTC. As protein: CASSSGHANYGYTF.

The chain carries TRBV19 and TRBJ1-1, with TRBD1 matching 9 bases. The CDR3 covers 13 residues. V shed 5 bases, J shed 5 bases, and the junction held 3 bases outside the gene matches. Germline V gene lookup returns CDR1 LNHDA and CDR2 SQIVND (reference sequence). CDR3 region: CASSLGQGTEAFF. The CDR3 nucleotides are TGTGCCAGTAGTCTTGGACAGGGGACTGAAGCTTTCTTT. Based on the CDR3 plus reference TRBV19 and TRBJ1-1, the full variable domain is DGGITQSPKYLFRKEGQNVTLSCEQNLNHDAMYWYRQDPGQGLRLIYYSQIVNDFQKGDIAEGYSVSREKKESFPLTVTSAQKNPTAFYLCASSLGQGTEAFFGQGTRLTVV.

The gene calls are TRBV7-9 and TRBJ1-1; D ambiguous. Trimming stripped 3 bases from V and 5 bases from J, with 10 bases between. This CDR3 region has 13 residues. Germline V lookup: CDR1 SEHNR, CDR2 FQNEAQ (reference sequence). Written as DNA, the CDR3 is TGTGCCAGCAGCTTCGACGAGAGGACTGAAGCTTTCTTT. Amino acids: CASSFDERTEAFF.

This rearrangement joins TRBV4-3 to TRBJ2-7, with TRBD1 matching over 7 bases. Germline CDR1 reads LGHNA; CDR2 reads YSLEER. Losses at the gene ends were 0 bases for V and 6 bases for J; bases not matched to a gene: 8. This CDR3 has 15 amino acids. In DNA, the CDR3 is TGCGCCAGCAGCCAAGACCAATTGACAGGGCCCGAGCAGTACTTC. Translating it yields CASSQDQLTGPEQYF.

In the case of this clone: Its ends do not fully match the called genes, so a read error is possible. This chain connects TRBV15 to TRBJ1-2, with D possibly matching TRBD1 (6 bases). The V gene's germline CDR1 is LNHNV and CDR2 YYDKDF (reference sequence). The length of the CDR3 is 15 residues. CDR3 DNA: TGTGCCACCAGCAGACTGTTGGGGGGGGCGCCTGGCTACCCCTTC. Encoded protein: CATSRLLGGAPGYPF.

The chain joins TRBV29-1 to TRBJ2-1; the match to TRBD2 covers 12 bases. V shed 2 bases and J 4 bases; nucleotides not matched to a gene: 12. The CDR3 is made up of 18 amino acids. Germline values: CDR1 SQVTM, CDR2 ANQGSEA. In DNA, the CDR3 is TGCAGCGTTGAATCCTTCGGGACTAGCGGGCCGGGGTACAATGAGCAGTTCTTC. Its protein is CSVESFGTSGPGYNEQFF.

This clone was counted between two and nine times. The chain links TRBV4-2 to TRBJ2-1; 7 bases align to TRBD2. Germline lookup yields CDR1 LGHNA and CDR2 YNFKEQ. V gave up 4 bases and J gave up 7 bases; unmatched junction bases: 7. The CDR3 is made up of 14 amino acids. The CDR3 DNA reads TGTGCCAGCAGCCCTGGCGGGAGTGGAAATGAGCAGTTCTTC. Translating gives CASSPGGSGNEQFF.

The J gene is TRBJ2-7, the V gene TRBV27; 9 bases map to TRBD1. CDR3 length: 15 amino acids. From germline, CDR1 is MNHEY and CDR2 SMNVEV (reference sequence). The V segment lost 0 bases and the J segment 1 base; nucleotides outside the gene matches: 1. CDR3 sequence: CASSLSGTGSYEQYF. CDR3 sequence (DNA): TGTGCCAGCAGTTTATCCGGGACAGGGTCCTACGAGCAGTACTTC.

This clone was observed a few times. This rearrangement joins TRBV6-6 to TRBJ1-3, with no clear D. CDR1 is MNHNY and CDR2 is SVGAGI in the germline V gene (reference sequence). Trimming cost V 6 bases and J 4 bases, with 16 bases left between them. CDR3 length: 15 amino acids. CDR3 region: CASRPSGLGGNTIYF. CDR3 DNA: TGTGCCAGCAGGCCCTCCGGACTGGGGGGAAACACCATATATTTT.

This clone was found once. This chain joins TRBV5-4 and TRBJ2-2; tentatively, D is TRBD2 (7 bases). CDR1 is SGHNT, CDR2 YYREEE, per germline (reference sequence). This CDR3 region has 15 residues. V gave up 3 bases and J gave up 3 bases, with 12 bases separating them. DNA for the CDR3: TGTGCCAGCAGCTGGGGGGGGCCGCACACCGGGGAGCTGTTTTTT. This codes for CASSWGGPHTGELFF.

This clone has only one observation. This chain links TRBV5-4 with TRBJ2-1; the D gene is possibly TRBD2 (5 bases). V shed 2 bases and J shed 0 bases, with 12 bases lying between them. The germline V gene has CDR1 SGHNT and CDR2 YYREEE (reference sequence). This CDR3 contains 16 residues. The DNA of the CDR3 is TGTGCCAGCAGCTTTCTTCGCGGGCGCTCCTACAATGAGCAGTTCTTC. Protein product: CASSFLRGRSYNEQFF.

The chain joins TRBV9 to TRBJ2-2, with D tentatively TRBD2 (6 bases). Looked up from germline, CDR1 is SGDLS and CDR2 is YYNGEE. V was trimmed by 6 bases and J by 0 bases, leaving 12 bases between them. The length of the CDR3 is 15 residues. The CDR3 sequence: CASTLLATNTGELFF. CDR3 nucleotides: TGTGCCAGCACCTTACTAGCTACGAACACCGGGGAGCTGTTTTTT.